These T cell receptor beta chains were read from a single sample in a study of T cell repertoires in cytomegalovirus infection. Their antigens remain unidentified. TCRdb re-called the reads through MiXCR, storing one row per CDR3 protein. The table lists 100,000 to 150,000 distinct CDR3 sequences, approximately 24% of them singletons. The sample was PBMCs, sequenced either directly or after in vitro stimulation (not recorded which). These receptors were collected from a human donor in good health (CMV status not recorded). Some clones in this sample may be carry-over from other donors' samples. The CDR3 runs from the conserved cysteine through the conserved F or W. The D gene is left open where the match is weak. The size entry is marked missing in some rows and otherwise reads once, few, many or a size class.

CDR3 DNA: TGCAGTGCTAGAGTAGCAGGTGGAAATCAGCCCCAGCATTTT
CDR3 protein: CSARVAGGNQPQHF
V gene: TRBV20-1
clone size: NA
CDR3 length: 14
D gene: NA
J gene: TRBJ1-5

CDR3 DNA: TGCGCCAGCAGCTTCGACAGGGTCGCTGAAGCTTTCTTT
CDR3 protein: CASSFDRVAEAFF
V gene: TRBV5-1
clone size: NA
CDR3 length: 13
D gene: TRBD1
J gene: TRBJ1-1

CDR3 DNA: TGTGCCAGCGGAACAGGGGTACGGACTGAAGCTTTCTTT
CDR3 protein: CASGTGVRTEAFF
V gene: TRBV6-2/TRBV6-3
clone size: NA
CDR3 length: 13
D gene: TRBD1
J gene: TRBJ1-1

CDR3 DNA: TGTGCCAGCAGCCAAGATTCAGGAGGGCCCCAGCATTTT
CDR3 protein: CASSQDSGGPQHF
V gene: TRBV3-1
clone size: NA
CDR3 length: 13
D gene: NA
J gene: TRBJ1-5

CDR3 DNA: TGTGCCAGCAGCTTAGCGTTCGGGGCGAACACCGGGGAGCTGTTTTTT
CDR3 protein: CASSLAFGANTGELFF
V gene: TRBV7-2
clone size: few
CDR3 length: 16
D gene: NA
J gene: TRBJ2-2

CDR3 DNA: TGTGCCAGCAGTGAAGAGTTCAGGCCGGGCCAGCCCCAGCATTTT
CDR3 protein: CASSEEFRPGQPQHF
V gene: TRBV2
clone size: NA
CDR3 length: 15
D gene: NA
J gene: TRBJ1-5

CDR3 DNA: TGTGCCAGCTGGGGACAGAACAAACCCCAGCATTTT
CDR3 protein: CASWGQNKPQHF
V gene: TRBV28
clone size: few
CDR3 length: 12
D gene: TRBD1
J gene: TRBJ1-5

CDR3 DNA: TGCAGTGCAACAGGACATGACAATGAAAAACTGTTTTTT
CDR3 protein: CSATGHDNEKLFF
V gene: TRBV20-1
clone size: NA
CDR3 length: 13
D gene: NA
J gene: TRBJ1-4

CDR3 DNA: TGTGCCAGCAGCCTGTCGTGGGTGTATCAGCCCCAGCATTTT
CDR3 protein: CASSLSWVYQPQHF
V gene: TRBV7-8
clone size: NA
CDR3 length: 14
D gene: NA
J gene: TRBJ1-5

CDR3 DNA: TGTGCCAGCAGTGAGGACAGGACCAATCAGCCCCAGCATTTT
CDR3 protein: CASSEDRTNQPQHF
V gene: TRBV28
clone size: NA
CDR3 length: 14
D gene: TRBD1
J gene: TRBJ1-5

CDR3 DNA: TGTGCCAGTACCGCGGCAGGGTCCGTGAACACTGAAGCTTTCTTT
CDR3 protein: CASTAAGSVNTEAFF
V gene: TRBV7-9
clone size: NA
CDR3 length: 15
D gene: NA
J gene: TRBJ1-1

CDR3 DNA: TGTGCCAGCAGCTTGGCGGGGTACGATTCACCCCTCCACTTT
CDR3 protein: CASSLAGYDSPLHF
V gene: TRBV5-4
clone size: few
CDR3 length: 14
D gene: NA
J gene: TRBJ1-6

CDR3 DNA: TGTGCCACCAGCAGGGAAACTAGCGGGGGCTACAATGAGCAGTTCTTC
CDR3 protein: CATSRETSGGYNEQFF
V gene: TRBV15
clone size: NA
CDR3 length: 16
D gene: TRBD2
J gene: TRBJ2-1

CDR3 DNA: TGCGCCAGCAGCCCTCAACAGGGCGGGGAGACCCAGTACTTC
CDR3 protein: CASSPQQGGETQYF
V gene: TRBV4-1
clone size: NA
CDR3 length: 14
D gene: NA
J gene: TRBJ2-5

CDR3 DNA: TGTGCCAGCAGCCGCGGGACTTCAGGAAACACCATATATTTT
CDR3 protein: CASSRGTSGNTIYF
V gene: TRBV11-1
clone size: NA
CDR3 length: 14
D gene: NA
J gene: TRBJ1-3

CDR3 DNA: TGTGCCAACAATAGCGGGAGCGCGGATGAGCAGTTCTTC
CDR3 protein: CANNSGSADEQFF
V gene: TRBV25-1
clone size: many
CDR3 length: 13
D gene: TRBD2
J gene: TRBJ2-1

CDR3 DNA: TGTGCCAGCAGCCGAACCCGGACTAGCGTCAATGAGCAGTTCTTC
CDR3 protein: CASSRTRTSVNEQFF
V gene: TRBV7-2
clone size: many
CDR3 length: 15
D gene: TRBD2
J gene: TRBJ2-1

CDR3 DNA: TGTGCCAGCAGCGTAGAAACAGGGGATGGAGACTATGGCTACACCTTC
CDR3 protein: CASSVETGDGDYGYTF
V gene: TRBV9
clone size: NA
CDR3 length: 16
D gene: TRBD1
J gene: TRBJ1-2

CDR3 DNA: TGTGCCAGCAGCCAGGAACCGGGACTGAGTGACAATGAGCAGTTCTTC
CDR3 protein: CASSQEPGLSDNEQFF
V gene: TRBV5-4
clone size: NA
CDR3 length: 16
D gene: NA
J gene: TRBJ2-1

CDR3 DNA: TGCAGTGCTAGGAAAGGTACAGATACGCAGTATTTT
CDR3 protein: CSARKGTDTQYF
V gene: TRBV20-1
clone size: NA
CDR3 length: 12
D gene: NA
J gene: TRBJ2-3

CDR3 DNA: TGTGCCACCAGTGATCCGGGACGCCACAACGAGCAGTACTTC
CDR3 protein: CATSDPGRHNEQYF
V gene: TRBV24-1
clone size: few
CDR3 length: 14
D gene: NA
J gene: TRBJ2-7

CDR3 DNA: TGTGCCAGCGGCCAACCGGGACTAGGGACAAATGAGCAGTTCTTC
CDR3 protein: CASGQPGLGTNEQFF
V gene: TRBV7-3
clone size: few
CDR3 length: 15
D gene: TRBD2
J gene: TRBJ2-1

CDR3 DNA: TGTGCCACCACAGGGTCGAACACCGGGGAGCTGTTTTTT
CDR3 protein: CATTGSNTGELFF
V gene: TRBV7-2
clone size: many
CDR3 length: 13
D gene: NA
J gene: TRBJ2-2

CDR3 DNA: TGTGCCAGCAGTTTGGGGGGGAGCTATAGCAATCAGCCCCAGCATTTT
CDR3 protein: CASSLGGSYSNQPQHF
V gene: TRBV12-3/TRBV12-4
clone size: NA
CDR3 length: 16
D gene: NA
J gene: TRBJ1-5

CDR3 DNA: TGCGCCAGCAGCCCGCAGGGCGGAGACACCATATATTTT
CDR3 protein: CASSPQGGDTIYF
V gene: TRBV5-1
clone size: NA
CDR3 length: 13
D gene: NA
J gene: TRBJ1-3

CDR3 DNA: TGTGCCATCAGTGATCTCCGGACTAGCGGGAGTGTCTATGAGCAGTTCTTC
CDR3 protein: CAISDLRTSGSVYEQFF
V gene: TRBV10-3
clone size: NA
CDR3 length: 17
D gene: TRBD2
J gene: TRBJ2-1

CDR3 DNA: TGTGCCAGCAGCCAAACCCGAGGGGTTATCGGGGAAAAACTGTTTTTT
CDR3 protein: CASSQTRGVIGEKLFF
V gene: TRBV14
clone size: NA
CDR3 length: 16
D gene: NA
J gene: TRBJ1-4

CDR3 DNA: TGTGCCAGCAGCCAAGATCGGGGGACTAGCGGGGAACAAGAGACCCAGTACTTC
CDR3 protein: CASSQDRGTSGEQETQYF
V gene: TRBV3-1
clone size: once
CDR3 length: 18
D gene: TRBD2
J gene: TRBJ2-5